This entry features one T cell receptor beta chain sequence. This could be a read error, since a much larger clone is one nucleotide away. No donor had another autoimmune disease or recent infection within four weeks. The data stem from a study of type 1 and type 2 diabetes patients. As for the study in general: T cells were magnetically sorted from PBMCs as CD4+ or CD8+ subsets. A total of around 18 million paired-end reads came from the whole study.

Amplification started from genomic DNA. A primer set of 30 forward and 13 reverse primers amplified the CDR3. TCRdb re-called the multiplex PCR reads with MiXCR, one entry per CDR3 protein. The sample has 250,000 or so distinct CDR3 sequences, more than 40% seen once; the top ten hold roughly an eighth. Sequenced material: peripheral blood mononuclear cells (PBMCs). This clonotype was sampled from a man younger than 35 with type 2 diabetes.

For the CDR3, the DNA is TGTGCCAGCAGTGAAGGGAGGGGGTCTGGGGCCAACGTCCTGACTTTC. This translates into CASSEGRGSGANVLTF. The genes are TRBV2 and TRBJ2-6, with D perhaps matching TRBD1 or TRBD2 (6 bases each). The CDR3 has 16 amino acids. The V end was cut by 1 base, the J end by 1 base, with 8 bases between. Looked up from germline, CDR1 is SNHLY and CDR2 is FYNNEI.